The next 3 T cell receptor beta chains were all read from a single sample in a study of cytomegalovirus exposure and HLA in healthy donors. Sequenced by immunoSEQ multiplex PCR; TCRdb stores in-frame clones only, minus some. The table lists 150,000 to 200,000 clones, around 81% of them singletons. Source material: PBMCs. The receptors stem from a man younger than 45 in good health and CMV-seropositive.

The rearrangement joins TRBV27 to TRBJ1-2; 7 positions agree with TRBD1. J gave up 6 bases and V 4 bases, and 8 bases lay outside the gene matches. The CDR3 contains 14 residues. Per germline, CDR1 MNHEY and CDR2 SMNVEV (reference sequence). The CDR3 nucleotides are TGTGCCAGCAGTTATCTAGCAGGGGGAGATGGCTACACCTTC. It yields the protein CASSYLAGGDGYTF.

This chain joins TRBV27 and TRBJ2-1; 9 nucleotides agree with TRBD1. CDR3 length: 15 residues. Germline assignment: CDR1 MNHEY and CDR2 SMNVEV (reference sequence). V lost 7 bases and J lost 4; bases outside the gene matches: 8. CDR3: CASNLDRGAYNEQFF. The CDR3 nucleotides are TGTGCCAGCAATCTCGACAGGGGGGCTTACAATGAGCAGTTCTTC.

The chain links TRBV19 to TRBJ2-7; 11 nucleotides line up with TRBD1. The germline CDR1 and CDR2 sequences are LNHDA and SQIVND (reference sequence). The CDR3 runs to 15 residues. V dropped 4 bases and J dropped 2; count of bases not matched to a gene: 4. The CDR3 nucleotides are TGTGCCAGTAGTACCTGGGACAGGGGGACCTACGAGCAGTACTTC. It is translated as CASSTWDRGTYEQYF.